These 21 T cell receptor beta chains were sequenced from one sample in a study of T cell responses to AZD1222 COVID-19 vaccine. Clones were read by immunoSEQ multiplex PCR, and TCRdb kept only the in-frame ones, dropping some. Here the sample spans about 180,000 clones, approximately 94% being singletons. The specimen was peripheral blood, collected 28 days after the second AZD1222 dose. The receptors here all came from an adult who received the AZD1222 COVID-19 vaccine.

Regarding this clone: This same CDR3 is encoded by further DNA sequences in the sample. The chain has TRBV5-1 and TRBJ2-7; the D gene is possibly TRBD1 (6 bases). V lost 5 bases to trimming and J lost 0 bases, with 15 bases between them. The CDR3 totals 15 residues. Germline CDR1 and CDR2: SGHRS and YFSETQ. The CDR3, as DNA: TGCGCCAGCAGGACCTCAGGGGCCAGCTCCTACGAGCAGTACTTC. This translates into CASRTSGASSYEQYF. The whole variable domain, filled in from reference TRBV5-1 and TRBJ2-7, reads KAGVTQTPRYLIKTRGQQVTLSCSPISGHRSVSWYQQTPGQGLQFLFEYFSETQRNKGNFPGRFSGRQFSNSRSEMNVSTLELGDSALYLCASRTSGASSYEQYFGPGTRLTVT.

The chain is built from TRBV5-1 and TRBJ1-5; D is ambiguous. The CDR3 has 15 residues. Trimming left V 4 bases short and J 3 bases short, with 14 bases between. Germline V CDR1 and CDR2: SGHRS, YFSETQ. CDR3 DNA sequence: TGCGCCAGCAGCGTCTCGCCCGCTGACAATCAGCCCCAGCATTTT. Protein product: CASSVSPADNQPQHF.

The CDR3 DNA reads TGTGCTAGTGGTTTGGTACGGTCCGAAAAACTGTTTTTT. It yields the protein CASGLVRSEKLFF. The chain carries TRBV12-5 and TRBJ1-4; D is undetermined. Per the germline V gene, CDR1 is LGHNT and CDR2 is FRNRAP. V was pared by 0 bases and J by 8 bases, with 7 bases between. The CDR3 consists of 13 residues.

The chain combines TRBV27 with TRBJ1-5; the match to TRBD1 covers 9 bases. The CDR3 contains 15 residues. The ends lost 1 base at V and 4 bases at J; junction bases unmatched: 2. Looked up from germline, CDR1 is MNHEY and CDR2 is SMNVEV (reference sequence). Written as DNA, the CDR3 is TGTGCCAGCAGTTTATGGGGGACAGGGAATCAGCCCCAGCATTTT. This codes for CASSLWGTGNQPQHF.

V gene TRBV28 combines with J gene TRBJ1-1; TRBD1 matches 7 bases. Germline V gives CDR1 MDHEN, CDR2 SYDVKM. J lost 0 bases, V lost 4 bases, and 8 bases had no gene match. This CDR3 has 16 residues. The CDR3 DNA reads TGTGCCAGCAGTTCCCTGGGGACAGTCCTGAACACTGAAGCTTTCTTT. Translating it yields CASSSLGTVLNTEAFF. Complete variable domain (other parts from reference TRBV28 and TRBJ1-1): DVKVTQSSRYLVKRTGEKVFLECVQDMDHENMFWYRQDPGLGLRLIYFSYDVKMKEKGDIPEGYSVSREKKERFSLILESASTNQTSMYLCASSSLGTVLNTEAFFGQGTRLTVV.

The CDR3 DNA reads TGTGCCAGCTCACCCCGGACAGGGGTAGGATCTGGAAACACCATATATTTT. It is translated as CASSPRTGVGSGNTIYF. V gene TRBV18 combines with J gene TRBJ1-3, with TRBD1 matching over 9 bases. The length of the CDR3 is 17 residues. In germline, CDR1 is KGHSH, CDR2 LQKENI. Losses at the gene ends were 3 bases for V and 1 base for J; bases not matched to a gene: 7. Supplemented by reference TRBV18 and TRBJ1-3, the full variable domain reads NAGVMQNPRHLVRRRGQEARLRCSPMKGHSHVYWYRQLPEEGLKFMVYLQKENIIDESGMPKERFSAEFPKEGPSILRIQQVVRGDSAAYFCASSPRTGVGSGNTIYFGEGSWLTVV.

This rearrangement joins TRBV9 to TRBJ1-1, with TRBD1 as a possible D gene (5 bases). CDR3 length equals 17 residues. V lost 5 bases to trimming and J lost 2 bases, with 22 bases between them. Germline CDR1 SGDLS, CDR2 YYNGEE. In DNA, the CDR3 is TGTGCCAGCAGTGAATATGGGGACCGGGACTTAAACACTGAAGCTTTCTTT. Its translation is CASSEYGDRDLNTEAFF. The full variable domain, its missing parts supplied by reference TRBV9 and TRBJ1-1, is DSGVTQTPKHLITATGQRVTLRCSPRSGDLSVYWYQQSLDQGLQFLIQYYNGEERAKGNILERFSAQQFPDLHSELNLSSLELGDSALYFCASSEYGDRDLNTEAFFGQGTRLTVV.

The chain links TRBV11-2 to TRBJ2-5; tentatively, D is TRBD1 (6 bases). The CDR3 spans 15 residues. The germline V and J ends were trimmed by 3 bases and 5 bases, with 16 bases remaining between them. The germline V gene has CDR1 SGHAT and CDR2 FQNNGV. In DNA form, the CDR3 reads TGTGCCAGCAGCTTCGCGCTGACAGGTGGGGAGACCCAGTACTTC. Translated: CASSFALTGGETQYF.

The chain uses TRBV18 and TRBJ1-2, with TRBD1 as a possible D gene (6 bases). The CDR3 contains 18 residues. The germline V gene encodes CDR1 KGHSH and CDR2 LQKENI. V was trimmed by 3 bases and J by 7 bases, leaving 27 bases between them. CDR3 coding DNA: TGTGCCAGCTCACCGATCTTGAATACAGGGAGATATTTGGGTGGCTACACCTTC. Encoded protein: CASSPILNTGRYLGGYTF.

The CDR3, as DNA: TGCGCCAGCTTGCTAGCGGGAGCGTCCACAGATACGCAGTATTTT. Translating gives CASLLAGASTDTQYF. The chain links TRBV5-1 to TRBJ2-3, with 10 bases aligning to TRBD2. V shed 7 bases and J 2 bases; nucleotides not matched to a gene: 7. There are 15 residues in the CDR3. Germline V gives CDR1 SGHRS, CDR2 YFSETQ.

This rearrangement joins TRBV19 to TRBJ1-1; perhaps TRBD1 as D (5 bases). Germline V CDR1 and CDR2: LNHDA, SQIVND (reference sequence). The CDR3 covers 13 residues. Trimming cost V 3 bases and J 2 bases, with 7 bases left between them. The CDR3 DNA is TGTGCCAGTAGTATGACAGATAACACTGAAGCTTTCTTT. It encodes CASSMTDNTEAFF.

The V call is TRBV6-6, the J call TRBJ2-7; the D is unclear. This CDR3 spans 12 amino acids. CDR1 is MNHNY, CDR2 SVGAGI, per germline (reference sequence). Trimming took off 6 bases at V and 5 bases at J, with 11 bases between the two ends. CDR3 in amino acids: CASRPPSDEQYF. The DNA of the CDR3 is TGTGCCAGCAGGCCCCCGAGCGACGAGCAGTACTTC.

This chain joins TRBV2 and TRBJ1-5; maybe TRBD1 (5 bases). The CDR3 covers 15 residues. Trimming removed 6 bases from V and 2 bases from J, with 14 bases in between. Germline assignment: CDR1 SNHLY and CDR2 FYNNEI. CDR3 region: CASRVTENGNQPQHF. As DNA, the CDR3 is TGTGCCAGCAGGGTGACAGAGAATGGCAATCAGCCCCAGCATTTT.

The rearrangement joins TRBV6-5 to TRBJ2-5; 11 nucleotides line up with TRBD2. This CDR3 comprises 15 residues. The V and J ends lost 9 bases and 5 bases, in that order; junction bases with no gene match: 11. Germline assignment: CDR1 MNHEY and CDR2 SVGAGI. The CDR3 DNA is TGTGCCAGAAATTGGCTAGCGGGGGGAGGGGAGACCCAGTACTTC. Protein product: CARNWLAGGGETQYF.

For the CDR3, the DNA is TGTGCCAGCAGCACCGTCGCGCGGCCCCTGGGGAGGCAGTTCTTC. Residues: CASSTVARPLGRQFF. The chain employs TRBV6-5 and TRBJ2-1; tentative D call: TRBD2 (5 bases). Trimming stripped 6 bases from V and 12 bases from J, with 24 bases between. The germline V gene encodes CDR1 MNHEY and CDR2 SVGAGI. The CDR3 length is 15 residues.

V usage is TRBV4-1 and J usage is TRBJ2-5; TRBD1 agrees at 7 bases. The V gene's germline CDR1 is MGHRA and CDR2 YSYEKL. The junction had 7 bases not matched to a gene; V was cut back by 2 bases and J by 1 base. The CDR3 has 16 amino acids. In nucleotides, the CDR3 is TGCGCCAGCAGCCAATATCGGGGACAGCTCCAAGAGACCCAGTACTTC. Its protein product is CASSQYRGQLQETQYF.

The CDR3: CSVEDYSRGETQYF. DNA of the CDR3: TGCAGCGTTGAAGATTACTCCAGGGGAGAGACCCAGTACTTC. The chain employs TRBV29-1 and TRBJ2-5, with D possibly TRBD1 on 6 matching bases. The CDR3 runs 14 residues. V gave up 0 bases and J gave up 4 bases, with 12 bases separating them. Germline V lookup: CDR1 SQVTM, CDR2 ANQGSEA.

This chain connects TRBV5-6 to TRBJ1-1, with a possible D match to TRBD1 (6 bases). Germline V gene lookup returns CDR1 SGHDT and CDR2 YYEEEE. V was pared by 4 bases and J by 8 bases, with 12 bases between. The CDR3 spans 12 residues. The chain's CDR3 is CASSLFTGEAFF. The CDR3 nucleotides read TGTGCCAGCAGCCTATTCACAGGGGAAGCTTTCTTT. Filled out from reference TRBV5-6 and TRBJ1-1, the complete variable domain reads DAGVTQSPTHLIKTRGQQVTLRCSPKSGHDTVSWYQQALGQGPQFIFQYYEEEERQRGNFPDRFSGHQFPNYSSELNVNALLLGDSALYLCASSLFTGEAFFGQGTRLTVV.

The gene calls are TRBV3-1 (or the pseudogene TRBV3-2) and TRBJ2-7, with 11 bases matching TRBD1. This CDR3 is built from 15 residues. Germline lookup yields CDR1 LGHDT and CDR2 YNNKEL (reference sequence). V shed 4 bases, J shed 9 bases, and the junction held 11 bases outside the gene matches. The CDR3, as DNA: TGTGCCAGCAGCCGTGGACAGGGGGCCTCGTTTGCGCAGTACTTC. Amino acid sequence: CASSRGQGASFAQYF.

The rearrangement links TRBV12-3 or TRBV12-4 to TRBJ1-6, with 7 positions matching TRBD1. This CDR3 has 13 residues. V shed 6 bases, J shed 10 bases, and the junction held 6 bases outside the gene matches. CDR3 coding DNA: TGTGCCAGCAGACCGACAGGGAACTCACCCCTCCACTTT. Protein sequence: CASRPTGNSPLHF.

V gene TRBV10-3 combines with J gene TRBJ2-3; D gene ambiguous. Germline loops: CDR1 ENHRY, CDR2 SYGVKD. The length of the CDR3 is 15 residues. V was shortened by 0 bases and J by 1 base, with 8 bases between the two germline ends. The CDR3 protein is CAISESVLRTDTQYF. In DNA, the CDR3 is TGTGCCATCAGTGAGTCGGTCTTACGCACAGATACGCAGTATTTT.